Here is one TCR beta chain with its context. What it recognizes is unknown. The data are from a study of shared clonotypes between healthy human individuals. CD8 cells regarded as naive lacked CD45RO, were positively chosen for CCR7, and omitted terminally differentiated effector memory CD45RA+ cells. Points from the study as a whole: In this cohort, only blood was sampled, and tissue repertoires likely differ.

The table came from immunoSEQ multiplex PCR; TCRdb's copy has only in-frame clones and leaves some out. In the table there are some 740,000 clones, 80% to 95% of which are singletons. The sample was naive CD8+ T cells sorted from blood. This clonotype was sampled from a man under 40 in good health.

Here the CDR3 reads CASSLPQGVGTEAFF. The CDR3 bases are TGTGCCAGCAGCTTACCACAGGGGGTGGGCACTGAAGCTTTCTTT. The J gene is TRBJ1-1, the V gene TRBV7-2, with 8 bases lining up with TRBD1. The CDR3 spans 15 residues. J gave up 4 bases and V 2 bases, and 6 bases lay outside the gene matches. Germline assignment: CDR1 SGHTA and CDR2 FQGNSA.